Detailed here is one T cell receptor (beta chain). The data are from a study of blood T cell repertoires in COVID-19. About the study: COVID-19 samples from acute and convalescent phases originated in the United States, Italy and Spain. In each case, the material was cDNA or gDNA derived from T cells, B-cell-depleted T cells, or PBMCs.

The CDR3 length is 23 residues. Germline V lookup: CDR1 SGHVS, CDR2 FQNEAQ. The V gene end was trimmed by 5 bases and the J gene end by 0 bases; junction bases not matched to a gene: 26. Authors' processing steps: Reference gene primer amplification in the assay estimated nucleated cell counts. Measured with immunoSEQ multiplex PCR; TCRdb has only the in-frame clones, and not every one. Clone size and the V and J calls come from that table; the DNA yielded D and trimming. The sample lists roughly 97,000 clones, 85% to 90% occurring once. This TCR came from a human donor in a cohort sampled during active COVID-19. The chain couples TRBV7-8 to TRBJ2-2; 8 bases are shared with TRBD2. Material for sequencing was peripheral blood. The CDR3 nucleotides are TGTGCCAGCAGCCACCCCTTCCAGTTGCCGGGGGGGAACAGGCTATCGAACACCGGGGAGCTGTTTTTT. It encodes CASSHPFQLPGGNRLSNTGELFF.